The 11 T cell receptor beta chains given below trace back to one sample, sequenced in a study of beta chain features in type 1 diabetes (dated by TCRdb to 2016 to 2018). The method behind the library was the immunoSEQ multiplex PCR assay. The entire isolated RNA was reverse transcribed using the High Capacity cDNA Reverse Transcription Kit, and thus expressed TCRB transcripts were sequenced. Here the immuneACCESS table is served through TCRdb, limited to in-frame sequences with V and J called. Missing clones are a known gap in these copies; in checked studies unresolved V genes cover under half, and the rest lacks a known reason. Present in this sample are about 900,000 clones, about a sixth of which were seen just once. 0.02% to 0.025% of the sample lies in the top ten. Sequenced material: naive CD4+ T cells from blood. Taken with the paper, the label for cell subset or site translates to: true naive CD4+ T cells. All receptors come from a woman aged 18-29 years in good health.

The chain recombines TRBV27 with TRBJ2-3; D is perhaps TRBD1 (5 bases). Germline lookup yields CDR1 MNHEY and CDR2 SMNVEV (reference sequence). Trimming cost V 8 bases and J 2 bases, with 11 bases left between them. The CDR3 length is 13 residues. The CDR3, as DNA: TGTGCCAGCTCCAGGGAAGTCACAGATACGCAGTATTTT. This translates into CASSREVTDTQYF.

V is TRBV7-9 and J is TRBJ2-7; D is unresolved. The CDR3 runs 13 residues. From germline, CDR1 is SEHNR and CDR2 FQNEAQ (reference sequence). Between the trimmed V and J ends, which lost 2 bases and 4 bases, there was a span of 9 bases. CDR3 sequence: CASSLNSAYEQYF. Here the CDR3 DNA reads TGTGCCAGCAGCTTAAACTCAGCGTACGAGCAGTACTTC. The whole variable domain, remainder taken from reference TRBV7-9 and TRBJ2-7, is DTGVSQNPRHKITKRGQNVTFRCDPISEHNRLYWYRQTLGQGPEFLTYFQNEAQLEKSRLLSDRFSAERPKGSFSTLEIQRTEQGDSAMYLCASSLNSAYEQYFGPGTRLTVT.

The CDR3 DNA is TGTGCCAGCAGCTTGAGGGGAATTACCCTCGATCAGCCCCAGCATTTT. This encodes CASSLRGITLDQPQHF. The rearrangement joins TRBV5-5 to TRBJ1-5, with TRBD1 as a possible D gene (5 bases). The germline gives CDR1 SGHKS, CDR2 YYEKEE (reference sequence). Trimming removed 1 base at V and 5 bases at J, with 16 bases between. The CDR3 has 16 residues.

Turning to this clone: Sequence at one end of the junction differs from germline and may be a read error. This chain uses TRBV7-7 with TRBJ2-2; perhaps D is TRBD1 or TRBD2 (5 bases each). The CDR3 consists of 15 residues. The germline V gene encodes CDR1 SSHAT and CDR2 FNYEAQ (reference sequence). The CDR3 loop is CASSLATANTGELFF. CDR3 bases: TGTGCTAGCAGCTTAGCGACAGCGAACACCGGGGAGCTGTTTTTT.

The chain couples TRBV5-1 to TRBJ2-1, with 10 bases lining up with TRBD2. CDR1 SGHRS and CDR2 YFSETQ come from the germline V gene. The CDR3 loop spans 18 amino acids. V lost 0 bases and J lost 8; bases outside the gene matches: 14. Written as DNA, the CDR3 is TGCGCCAGCAGCTTGGCCCGGACTAGCGGACCTCGGGGCGATGAGCAGTTCTTC. This gives the protein CASSLARTSGPRGDEQFF.

This clone was counted between two and nine times. V and J are TRBV11-1 and TRBJ2-5; D gene uncertain. Germline V gene sequence: CDR1 SGHAT, CDR2 FQDESV (reference sequence). The length of the CDR3 is 12 residues. The V gene lost 5 bases and the J gene lost 4 bases, with 8 bases spanning the gap. DNA of the CDR3: TGTGCCAGCAGCGAAAACGGAGAGACCCAGTACTTC. Translation: CASSENGETQYF.

The chain is built from TRBV19 and TRBJ2-7; TRBD2 matches 7 bases. The V gene's germline CDR1 is LNHDA and CDR2 SQIVND (reference sequence). Trimming took 4 bases from V and 0 from J; bases not matched to a gene: 6. The CDR3 loop spans 15 amino acids. CDR3: CASSTGRDYSYEQYF. CDR3 nucleotide sequence: TGTGCCAGTAGTACGGGCCGGGACTACTCCTACGAGCAGTACTTC.

Only a few counts were recorded for this clone. The gene calls are TRBV4-2 and TRBJ2-7, with 10 bases lining up with TRBD1. Looked up from germline, CDR1 is LGHNA and CDR2 is YNFKEQ. The CDR3 extends over 16 amino acids. V shed 2 bases, J shed 3 bases, and the junction held 7 bases outside the gene matches. CDR3 sequence: CASSQKPRDRGYEQYF. Here the CDR3 DNA reads TGTGCCAGCAGCCAAAAACCTCGGGACAGGGGCTACGAGCAGTACTTC.

This clone showed up just a few times. The chain uses TRBV7-2 and TRBJ2-1, with 8 nucleotides matching TRBD1. V lost 4 bases and J lost 8; bases outside the gene matches: 4. The germline gives CDR1 SGHTA, CDR2 FQGNSA. This CDR3 is 13 amino acids long. The CDR3 DNA reads as TGTGCCAGCAGCTCGGACAGGGAGGATGAGCAGTTCTTC. Its protein is CASSSDREDEQFF.

This clone has just a few counts. V gene TRBV9 combines with J gene TRBJ2-3; D could derive from TRBD1 or TRBD2 (5 bases each). The V end lost 4 bases, the J end lost 7 bases, and 19 bases lay between the germline ends. The CDR3 is 15 amino acids. Germline CDR1 reads SGDLS; CDR2 reads YYNGEE. The CDR3 DNA is TGTGCCAGCAGCACAAGTGAGGGGTCGTATAATACGCAGTATTTT. Its protein product is CASSTSEGSYNTQYF.

The CDR3 reads CASSLATGGRANYGYTF. CDR3 nucleotides: TGCGCCAGCAGCTTGGCGACAGGGGGAAGAGCTAACTATGGCTACACCTTC. The genes are TRBV5-1 and TRBJ1-2; 9 bases are a match to TRBD1. With 0 bases clipped from V and 0 bases from J, the junction kept 6 bases outside the gene matches. Germline CDR1 is SGHRS and CDR2 is YFSETQ. This CDR3 comprises 17 residues.